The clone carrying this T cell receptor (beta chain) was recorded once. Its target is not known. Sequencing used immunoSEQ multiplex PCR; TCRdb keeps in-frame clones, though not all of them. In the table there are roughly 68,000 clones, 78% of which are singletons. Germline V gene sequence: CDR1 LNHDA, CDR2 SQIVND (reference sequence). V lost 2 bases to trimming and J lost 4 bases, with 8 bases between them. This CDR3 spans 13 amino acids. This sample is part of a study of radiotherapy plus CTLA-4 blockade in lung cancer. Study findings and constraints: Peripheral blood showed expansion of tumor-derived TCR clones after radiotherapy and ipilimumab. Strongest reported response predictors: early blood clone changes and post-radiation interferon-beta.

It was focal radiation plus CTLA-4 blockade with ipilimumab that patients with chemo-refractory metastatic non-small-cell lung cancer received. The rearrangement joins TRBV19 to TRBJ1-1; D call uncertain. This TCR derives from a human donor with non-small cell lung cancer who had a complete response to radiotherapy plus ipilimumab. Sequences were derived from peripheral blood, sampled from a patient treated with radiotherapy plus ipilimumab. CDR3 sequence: CASSIQEPTEAFF. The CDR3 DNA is TGTGCCAGTAGTATACAGGAACCCACTGAAGCTTTCTTT.